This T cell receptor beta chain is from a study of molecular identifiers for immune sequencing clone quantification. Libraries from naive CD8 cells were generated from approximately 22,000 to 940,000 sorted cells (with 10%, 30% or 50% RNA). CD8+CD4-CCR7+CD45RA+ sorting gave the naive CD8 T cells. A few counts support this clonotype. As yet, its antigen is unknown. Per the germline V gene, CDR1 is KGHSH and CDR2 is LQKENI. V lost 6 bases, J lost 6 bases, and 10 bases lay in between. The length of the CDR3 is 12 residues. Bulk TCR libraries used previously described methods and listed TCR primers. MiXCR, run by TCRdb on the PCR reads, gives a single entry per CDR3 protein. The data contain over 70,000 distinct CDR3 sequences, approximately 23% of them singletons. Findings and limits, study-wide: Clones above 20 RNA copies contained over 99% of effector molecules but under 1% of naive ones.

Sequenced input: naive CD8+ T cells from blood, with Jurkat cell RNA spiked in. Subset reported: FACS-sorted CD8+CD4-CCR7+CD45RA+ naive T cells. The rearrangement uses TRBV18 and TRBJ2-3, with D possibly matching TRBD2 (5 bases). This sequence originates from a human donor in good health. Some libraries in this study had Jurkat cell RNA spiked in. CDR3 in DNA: TGTGCCAGCTCCTCACTAGATGATACGCAGTATTTT. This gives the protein CASSSLDDTQYF.